The 28 T cell receptor beta chains below were found in one sample sequenced in a study of blood T cell repertoires in COVID-19. Assay: immunoSEQ multiplex PCR; the TCRdb copy retains only in-frame clones and omits some. The sample includes over 250,000 clones, 88% of them seen just once. Sequences were obtained from PBMCs or T cells enriched from blood (not recorded which). Receptor source: a woman aged 55-75 years in a cohort exposed to, infected with or recovered from COVID-19 (not recorded which).

This clone was counted a single time. The gene calls are TRBV28 and TRBJ2-5; TRBD2 matches at 8 bases. Germline CDR1 reads MDHEN; CDR2 reads SYDVKM. This CDR3 is built from 13 residues. J was trimmed by 4 bases and V by 8 bases; bases with no gene match: 6. The CDR3 DNA is TGTGCCAGCGAGCGGGAGAGGGGAGAGACCCAGTACTTC. It codes for CASERERGETQYF.

The chain couples TRBV7-3 to TRBJ2-1; D gene unclear. This CDR3 spans 18 amino acids. Germline CDR1 and CDR2: SGHTA and FQGTGA. Trimming removed 2 bases from V and 0 bases from J, with 17 bases in between. CDR3: CASSLLQPGFSSYNEQFF. Here the CDR3 DNA reads TGTGCCAGCAGCTTACTCCAGCCCGGGTTTTCCTCCTACAATGAGCAGTTCTTC.

The chain combines TRBV14 with TRBJ1-2; TRBD1 matches at 12 bases. The CDR3 length is 15 residues. J gave up 7 bases and V 4 bases, and 7 bases lay outside the gene matches. Germline V gene sequence: CDR1 SGHDN, CDR2 FVKESK. The DNA of the CDR3 is TGTGCCAGCAGCCGCACCGGGACAGGGGGCCGTGGCTACACCTTC. It encodes CASSRTGTGGRGYTF.

The chain uses TRBV2 and TRBJ2-7, with D possibly matching TRBD2 (5 bases). Looked up from germline, CDR1 is SNHLY and CDR2 is FYNNEI. This CDR3 comprises 12 residues. V lost 7 bases to trimming and J lost 2 bases, with 9 bases between them. The CDR3, as DNA: TGTGCCAGCATGAGGGAAACCTACGAGCAGTACTTC. Amino acid sequence: CASMRETYEQYF.

This chain uses TRBV28 with TRBJ2-3, with a tentative D call TRBD2 (5 bases). Between the trimmed V and J ends, which lost 7 bases and 10 bases, there was a span of 15 bases. From germline, CDR1 is MDHEN and CDR2 SYDVKM. This CDR3 spans 12 amino acids. The CDR3 loop is CASNQPGVPQYF. The DNA for the CDR3 is TGTGCCAGCAACCAGCCCGGGGTACCGCAGTATTTT.

V and J are TRBV10-1 and TRBJ1-4; TRBD1 might be the D (6 bases). The CDR3 spans 15 residues. V lost 6 bases and J lost 0, with 11 bases in between. Germline loops: CDR1 WNHNN, CDR2 SYGVQD (reference sequence). CDR3 sequence (DNA): TGCGCCAGCAGATCCCGGACAGCAACTAATGAAAAACTGTTTTTT. Its protein product is CASRSRTATNEKLFF.

V gene TRBV3-1 (or the pseudogene TRBV3-2) combines with J gene TRBJ1-2; TRBD1 aligns across 9 bases. After removal of 0 bases from V and 8 bases from J, the junction contained 7 bases not matched to a gene. The CDR3 runs to 15 residues. Germline loops: CDR1 LGHDT, CDR2 YNNKEL (reference sequence). CDR3 sequence: CASSQDRDRGKGYTF. The CDR3 nucleotides read TGTGCCAGCAGCCAAGATCGAGACAGGGGGAAAGGCTACACCTTC.

The V gene is TRBV9, the J gene TRBJ2-5; weak D call: TRBD2 (6 bases). Germline V CDR1 and CDR2: SGDLS, YYNGEE. The CDR3 has 15 residues. V shed 2 bases and J shed 5 bases, with 16 bases lying between them. The CDR3 DNA reads as TGTGCCAGCAGCGTCCGGGACTCATTTTCGGAGACCCAGTACTTC. Translation: CASSVRDSFSETQYF.

V and J are TRBV7-9 and TRBJ1-2; TRBD1 matches at 9 bases. The CDR3 has 13 amino acids. Looked up from germline, CDR1 is SEHNR and CDR2 is FQNEAQ (reference sequence). After removal of 4 bases from V and 8 bases from J, the junction contained 5 bases not matched to a gene. This chain's CDR3 is CASSSGTGNGYTF. CDR3 nucleotide sequence: TGTGCCAGCAGCTCCGGGACAGGGAACGGCTACACCTTC.

The gene calls are TRBV2 and TRBJ1-6, with 7 bases fitting TRBD1. The CDR3 is 16 residues long. Trimming took 6 bases from V and 0 from J; bases not matched to a gene: 5. CDR1 is SNHLY and CDR2 is FYNNEI in the germline V gene. CDR3 nucleotides: TGTGCCAGCAGGGGGACAGTGAGCTCCTATAATTCACCCCTCCACTTT. It codes for CASRGTVSSYNSPLHF.

This clone came up once. This sequence joins TRBV30 and TRBJ2-3; 10 nucleotides agree with TRBD2. Germline CDR1 reads GTSNPN; CDR2 reads SVGIG (reference sequence). CDR3 length: 13 amino acids. V lost 4 bases, J lost 6 bases, and 4 bases stayed unmatched. The DNA for the CDR3 is TGTGCCTGGACCCTAGCGGGAGTTGATACGCAGTATTTT. Translating it yields CAWTLAGVDTQYF. The whole variable domain, filled in from reference TRBV30 and TRBJ2-3, reads SQTIHQWPATLVQPVGSPLSLECTVEGTSNPNLYWYRQAAGRGLQLLFYSVGIGQISSEVPQNLSASRPQDRQFILSSKKLLLSDSGFYLCAWTLAGVDTQYFGPGTRLTVL.

The rearrangement joins TRBV7-9 to TRBJ2-5; 8 bases line up with TRBD2. The germline V gene encodes CDR1 SEHNR and CDR2 FQNEAQ (reference sequence). V was pared by 7 bases and J by 1 base, with 11 bases of the junction left unmatched. The CDR3 has 16 residues. CDR3 sequence: CASTPGGGGSQETQYF. The CDR3 DNA follows: TGTGCCAGCACCCCGGGGGGGGGAGGGTCCCAAGAGACCCAGTACTTC.

This clone came up once. The chain combines TRBV6-4 with TRBJ2-2; maybe TRBD2 (5 bases). The germline V and J ends were trimmed by 8 bases and 4 bases, with 14 bases remaining between them. This CDR3 contains 14 residues. Germline lookup yields CDR1 MRHNA and CDR2 SNTAGT. CDR3 amino acids: CASRRDLGTGELFF. CDR3 nucleotide sequence: TGTGCCAGCCGCCGGGATCTGGGCACCGGGGAGCTGTTTTTT.

V and J are TRBV11-2 and TRBJ2-1; 9 nucleotides line up with TRBD2. The V gene's germline CDR1 is SGHAT and CDR2 FQNNGV. The V and J ends lost 1 base and 5 bases, in that order; junction bases with no gene match: 9. This CDR3 spans 17 amino acids. CDR3 sequence reads: CASSLVEGLANHNEQFF. CDR3 nucleotides: TGTGCCAGCAGCTTAGTAGAAGGACTAGCGAACCACAATGAGCAGTTCTTC.

This clone has just one count. Written as DNA, the CDR3 is TGTGCCAGCAGCCCAGGGACAGGGGGCGCTGATGGCTACACCTTC. This sequence encodes CASSPGTGGADGYTF. This chain uses TRBV7-9 with TRBJ1-2, with 12 bases matching TRBD1. The CDR3 is made up of 15 amino acids. Germline CDR1 reads SEHNR; CDR2 reads FQNEAQ (reference sequence). V shed 5 bases, J shed 6 bases, and the junction held 7 bases outside the gene matches.

The rearrangement links TRBV28 to TRBJ2-5; D may be TRBD1 (6 bases). Looked up from germline, CDR1 is MDHEN and CDR2 is SYDVKM. V dropped 2 bases and J dropped 2 bases, with 9 bases sitting between them. This CDR3 spans 14 amino acids. CDR3 loop: CASSLLGTQETQYF. In nucleotides, the CDR3 is TGTGCCAGCAGTTTACTCGGGACACAAGAGACCCAGTACTTC.

The chain carries TRBV30 and TRBJ1-6, with D maybe TRBD1 (6 bases). V shed 4 bases and J shed 9 bases, with 16 bases lying between them. There are 14 residues in the CDR3. Germline CDR1 reads GTSNPN; CDR2 reads SVGIG (reference sequence). DNA of the CDR3: TGTGCCTGGATCGACAGGCACGTGAGTTCACCCCTCCACTTT. Amino acids: CAWIDRHVSSPLHF.

The V call is TRBV7-6, the J call TRBJ2-5, with D perhaps TRBD2 (5 bases). CDR1 and CDR2 from the germline V gene are SGHVS and FNYEAQ. The V and J ends lost 4 bases and 5 bases respectively, with 5 bases between them. The CDR3 has 11 residues. CDR3 sequence (DNA): TGTGCCAGCAGCTCGGGGGAGACCCAGTACTTC. Encoded protein: CASSSGETQYF.

This sequence joins TRBV5-1 and TRBJ2-1, with 14 nucleotides matching TRBD2. Germline V gives CDR1 SGHRS, CDR2 YFSETQ. This CDR3 is built from 15 residues. With V trimmed by 2 bases and J by 6 bases, 1 base remained unmatched. In nucleotides, the CDR3 is TGCGCCAGCAGCTTCGGGACTAGCGGGAGCAATGAGCAGTTCTTC. Protein sequence: CASSFGTSGSNEQFF.

As DNA, the CDR3 is TGCGCCAGCAGCTTTCCCGGGACTAGCGCCGCGAACACCGGGGAGCTGTTTTTT. The encoded protein is CASSFPGTSAANTGELFF. The rearrangement uses TRBV5-1 and TRBJ2-2, with TRBD2 identical over 10 bases. The germline V gene encodes CDR1 SGHRS and CDR2 YFSETQ. CDR3 length equals 18 residues. The V gene end was trimmed by 2 bases and the J gene end by 0 bases; junction bases not matched to a gene: 7. Filled out from reference TRBV5-1 and TRBJ2-2, the complete variable domain reads KAGVTQTPRYLIKTRGQQVTLSCSPISGHRSVSWYQQTPGQGLQFLFEYFSETQRNKGNFPGRFSGRQFSNSRSEMNVSTLELGDSALYLCASSFPGTSAANTGELFFGEGSRLTVL.

This rearrangement joins TRBV7-9 to TRBJ1-3; D is perhaps TRBD1 (5 bases). Per the germline V gene, CDR1 is SEHNR and CDR2 is FQNEAQ (reference sequence). CDR3 length: 14 amino acids. V lost 2 bases and J lost 0, with 5 bases in between. In DNA form, the CDR3 reads TGTGCCAGCAGCTTACAGGGCTCTGGAAACACCATATATTTT. This gives the protein CASSLQGSGNTIYF.

The chain links TRBV10-3 to TRBJ1-2; perhaps TRBD1 as D (5 bases). Trimming shortened V by 8 bases and J by 7 bases, and 14 bases separated the two germline ends. The germline gives CDR1 ENHRY, CDR2 SYGVKD. The CDR3 sequence is 12 residues long. The CDR3 coding sequence is TGTGCCATCGCTTCAGGGAAGGGTGGCTACACCTTC. It codes for CAIASGKGGYTF.

The rearrangement joins TRBV2 to TRBJ1-5; 10 bases match TRBD1. The CDR3 is 14 amino acids. Germline CDR1 is SNHLY and CDR2 is FYNNEI. J gave up 1 base and V 6 bases, and 0 bases lay outside the gene matches. The CDR3 DNA follows: TGTGCCAGCAGGGGACAGGGGAGCAATCAGCCCCAGCATTTT. Translation: CASRGQGSNQPQHF.

This chain uses TRBV6-5 with TRBJ1-1; D gene uncertain. The V gene lost 2 bases and the J gene lost 7 bases, with 11 bases spanning the gap. Germline assignment: CDR1 MNHEY and CDR2 SVGAGI. The CDR3 runs to 13 residues. CDR3 in amino acids: CASSYAEAVEAFF. CDR3 DNA: TGTGCCAGCAGTTACGCGGAGGCGGTTGAAGCTTTCTTT.

The chain employs TRBV7-2 and TRBJ2-3; the match to TRBD1 covers 9 bases. Per germline, CDR1 SGHTA and CDR2 FQGNSA. The V segment lost 11 bases and the J segment 7 bases; nucleotides outside the gene matches: 10. The length of the CDR3 is 13 residues. The DNA of the CDR3 is TGTGCCCTCCGCATGGGGACAGGGTATACGCAGTATTTT. Protein sequence: CALRMGTGYTQYF.

This chain joins TRBV3-1 (or the pseudogene TRBV3-2) and TRBJ2-1; 7 bases fit TRBD2. This CDR3 contains 16 residues. Per germline, CDR1 LGHDT and CDR2 YNNKEL (reference sequence). J gave up 6 bases and V 3 bases, and 11 bases lay outside the gene matches. CDR3 bases: TGTGCCAGCAGCCAGAGCGGGGCGGGGTTTGGCAATGAGCAGTTCTTC. Encoded protein: CASSQSGAGFGNEQFF.

V is TRBV24-1 and J is TRBJ1-5; 7 nucleotides match TRBD1. The CDR3 is 16 amino acids. V lost 3 bases and J lost 6; bases outside the gene matches: 10. CDR1 is KGHDR and CDR2 is SFDVKD in the germline V gene. As DNA, the CDR3 is TGTGCCACCAGTGATGGGAAGGGGGCGGCTAGTCAGCCCCAGCATTTT. The encoded protein is CATSDGKGAASQPQHF.

The rearrangement joins TRBV6-5 to TRBJ1-1, with D tentatively TRBD1 (5 bases). The CDR3 totals 14 residues. Germline V gene lookup returns CDR1 MNHEY and CDR2 SVGAGI. The V end was cut by 8 bases, the J end by 1 base, with 14 bases between. CDR3 residues: CASSRTKTNTEAFF. For the CDR3, the DNA is TGTGCCAGCTCCCGGACAAAGACGAACACTGAAGCTTTCTTT.